This T cell receptor beta chain originates from a study of cytomegalovirus exposure and HLA in healthy donors. About the research overall: Both the 100 to 150 validation repertoires and the approximately 700 first-cohort repertoires used the same platform, as reported by a later analysis.

Assay used: immunoSEQ multiplex PCR; TCRdb lists only in-frame clones, some missing. This repertoire shows approximately 71,000 clones, 90% to 95% found once; its top ten account for 2.5% to 3.5%. On this clone itself: Its antigen is unidentified.

V was shortened by 2 bases and J by 7 bases, with 9 bases between the two germline ends. The CDR3 is 13 residues long. Germline V gene sequence: CDR1 SGHTA, CDR2 FQGNSA. General study points: In vitro data verified a few CMV-associated chains as specific for CMV antigens. The study recorded about 160 TCR beta chains that were cytomegalovirus-associated.

The sequenced sample was PBMCs. V gene TRBV7-2 combines with J gene TRBJ2-1; D not certain. The sequence was obtained from a man aged 18 to 35 in good health and CMV-seronegative. CDR3 nucleotides: TGTGCCAGCAGCTTATTCAACGGGAATGAGCAGTTCTTC. Its protein product is CASSLFNGNEQFF.